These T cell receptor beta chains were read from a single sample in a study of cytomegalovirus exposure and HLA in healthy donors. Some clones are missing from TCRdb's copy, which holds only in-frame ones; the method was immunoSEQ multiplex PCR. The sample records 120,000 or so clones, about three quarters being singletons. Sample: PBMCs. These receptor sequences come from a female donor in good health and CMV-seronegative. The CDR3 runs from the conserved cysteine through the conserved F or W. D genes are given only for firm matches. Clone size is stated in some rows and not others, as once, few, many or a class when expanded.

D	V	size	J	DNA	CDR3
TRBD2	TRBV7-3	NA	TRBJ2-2	TGTGCCAGCAGCTTAACAGGGACTACGAACACCGGGGAGCTGTTTTTT	CASSLTGTTNTGELFF
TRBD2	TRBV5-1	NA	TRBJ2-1	TGCGCCAGCAGCTCTACTAGCGGGGGCTACAATGAGCAGTTCTTC	CASSSTSGGYNEQFF
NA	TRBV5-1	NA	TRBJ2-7	TGCGCCAGCAGGGAAACTACCACAAACCTCTACGAGCAGTACTTC	CASRETTTNLYEQYF
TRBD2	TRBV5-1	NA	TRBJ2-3	TGCGCCAGCAGCCAGACTAGCGCTAGCACAGATACGCAGTATTTT	CASSQTSASTDTQYF
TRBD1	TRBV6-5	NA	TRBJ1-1	TGTGCCAGCAGTTACGGGACAGGGCGTTGGAACACTGAAGCTTTCTTT	CASSYGTGRWNTEAFF
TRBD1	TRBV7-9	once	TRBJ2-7	TGTGCCAGCAGCCCCGGGACAGTCTTCTACGAGCAGTACTTC	CASSPGTVFYEQYF
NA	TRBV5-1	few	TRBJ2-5	TGCGCCAGCAGCATCCGACAGCAGGATCAAGAGACCCAGTACTTC	CASSIRQQDQETQYF
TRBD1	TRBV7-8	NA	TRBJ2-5	TGTGCCAGCAGCTTCGGGACAGGGGGCGCAGAGACCCAGTACTTC	CASSFGTGGAETQYF
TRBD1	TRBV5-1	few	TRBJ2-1	TGCGCCAGCAGCTTGGGTCTACAGGGGTCGGATGAGCAGTTCTTC	CASSLGLQGSDEQFF
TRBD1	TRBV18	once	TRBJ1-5	TGTGCCAGCTCAACCCAGGGGGAAGGGGTTCAGCCCCAGCATTTT	CASSTQGEGVQPQHF
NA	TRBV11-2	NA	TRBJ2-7	TGTGCCAGCAGCTCCCCACGACTGGATCCCTACGAGCAGTACTTC	CASSSPRLDPYEQYF
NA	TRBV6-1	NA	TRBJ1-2	TGTGCCAGCAGTTATCGGAACGACGGGTATGGCTACACCTTC	CASSYRNDGYGYTF
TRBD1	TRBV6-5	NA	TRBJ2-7	TGTGCCAGCAGTTACAGGGGGCCCTCCGGGGATGAGCAGTACTTC	CASSYRGPSGDEQYF
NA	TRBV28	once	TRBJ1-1	TGTGCCAGCAGCTCACGGAGAGACAGATCGAACACTGAAGCTTTCTTT	CASSSRRDRSNTEAFF
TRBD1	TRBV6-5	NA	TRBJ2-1	TGTGCCAGCAGGTTGGACAGGTCGACCTACAATGAGCAGTTCTTC	CASRLDRSTYNEQFF
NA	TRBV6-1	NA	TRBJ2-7	TGTGCCAGCAGTGCCGACATCTACGAGCAGTACTTC	CASSADIYEQYF
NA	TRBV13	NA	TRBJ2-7	TGTGCCAGCAGCACCCGGGTGAAACGCGAGCAGTACTTC	CASSTRVKREQYF
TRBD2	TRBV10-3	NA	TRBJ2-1	TGTGCCATCAGTGGAGGGGGGACTAGCGGCAATGAGCAGTTCTTC	CAISGGGTSGNEQFF
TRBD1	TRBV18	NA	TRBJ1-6	TGTGCCAGCTCACCCGAAACAGGGGGCGGTTCACCCCTCCACTTT	CASSPETGGGSPLHF
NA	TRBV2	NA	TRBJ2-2	TGTGCTTATACGGGGGGCTCGAACACCGGGGAGCTGTTTTTT	CAYTGGSNTGELFF
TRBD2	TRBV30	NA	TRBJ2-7	TGTGCCTGGACTAGCGGGAGCGCAACGGGCTACGAGCAGTACTTC	CAWTSGSATGYEQYF
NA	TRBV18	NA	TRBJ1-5	TGTGCCAGCTCACCTACCAGGAGCAGGGTGGATCAGCCCCAGCATTTT	CASSPTRSRVDQPQHF
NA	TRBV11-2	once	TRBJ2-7	TGTGCCAGCAGCTCCAGTCCAGTTGTCACCTACGAGCAGTACTTC	CASSSSPVVTYEQYF
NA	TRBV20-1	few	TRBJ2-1	TGCAGTGCTAATTATCGGAATGAGCAGTTCTTC	CSANYRNEQFF
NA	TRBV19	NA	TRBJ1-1	TGTGCCAGTAGTAGAGGGAACACTGAAGCTTTCTTT	CASSRGNTEAFF
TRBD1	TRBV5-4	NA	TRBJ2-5	TGTGCCAGCAGCTTGGGGGCAGGGGGCGAAGAGACCCAGTACTTC	CASSLGAGGEETQYF
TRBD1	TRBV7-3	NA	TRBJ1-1	TGTGCCAGCAGCTCAACAGGGGGCTCGGTCCCCACTGAAGCTTTCTTT	CASSSTGGSVPTEAFF
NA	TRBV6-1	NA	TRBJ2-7	TGTGCCAGCAGTGTCGTCCAGTTCAAGTACTTC	CASSVVQFKYF
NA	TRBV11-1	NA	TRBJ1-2	TGTGCCAGCAGCCCCCAATCTAACTATGGCTACACCTTC	CASSPQSNYGYTF
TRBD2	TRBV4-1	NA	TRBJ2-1	TGCGCCAGCAGCCAAGGATGGACTAGCGGTTACAATGAGCAGTTCTTC	CASSQGWTSGYNEQFF
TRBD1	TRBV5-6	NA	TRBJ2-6	TGTGCCAGCAGCTTGGAAAGGGACAGGGTTTACTCTGGGGCCAACGTCCTGACTTTC	CASSLERDRVYSGANVLTF
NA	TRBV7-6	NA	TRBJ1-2	TGTGCCAGCAGCTTAGGGGCGCAGGGCAACTATGGCTACACCTTC	CASSLGAQGNYGYTF
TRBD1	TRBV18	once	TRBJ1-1	TGTGCCAGCTCCCGACGGACAGGGGGGAGAGGGACTGAAGCTTTCTTT	CASSRRTGGRGTEAFF
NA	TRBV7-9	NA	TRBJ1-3	TGTGCCAGCAGCAAAAGGACAAGCTCTGGAAACACCATATATTTT	CASSKRTSSGNTIYF
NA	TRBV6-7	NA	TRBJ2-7	TGTGCCAGCAGTTCCCCCGTGGAGGGGAATCCAGTGGGATACGAGCAGTACTTC	CASSSPVEGNPVGYEQYF
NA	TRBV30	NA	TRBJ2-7	TGTGCCTGGAGTACCCAAGTTAGCCGGCAGTACTTC	CAWSTQVSRQYF
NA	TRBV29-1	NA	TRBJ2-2	TGCAGCGTTGCCGGGGATTTGAACACCGGGGAGCTGTTTTTT	CSVAGDLNTGELFF
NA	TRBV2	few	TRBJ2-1	TGTGCCAGCAGCCTGGGGGGGGGCGGGTACAATGAGCAGTTCTTC	CASSLGGGGYNEQFF
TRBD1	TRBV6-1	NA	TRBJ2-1	TGTGCCAGCAGAGGGACAGGGGGCGCCTACAATGAGCAGTTCTTC	CASRGTGGAYNEQFF
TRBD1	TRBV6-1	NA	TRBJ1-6	TGTGCCAGCCGGCCATGGACAGGGAGGTCACCCCTCCACTTT	CASRPWTGRSPLHF
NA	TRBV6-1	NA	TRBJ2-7	TGTGCCAGCAGTGAAGCGCGTGCCTGGGAGCAGTACTTC	CASSEARAWEQYF
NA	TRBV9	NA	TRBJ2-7	TGTGCCAGCAGCGACCGACTGAACTCCTACGAGCAGTACTTC	CASSDRLNSYEQYF
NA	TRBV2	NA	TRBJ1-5	TGTGCCAGCGCGGGGCAGGGTAGGAATCAGCCCCAGCATTTT	CASAGQGRNQPQHF
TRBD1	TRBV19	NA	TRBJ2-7	TGTGCCAGTAGTGCCCTACAGGGGGCCACTTACGAGCAGTACTTC	CASSALQGATYEQYF
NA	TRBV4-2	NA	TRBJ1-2	TGTGCCAGCAGCCCGGATGCCGTTCCTCAGGGCGGCTACACCTTC	CASSPDAVPQGGYTF
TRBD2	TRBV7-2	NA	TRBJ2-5	TGTGCCAGCAGCTTGTGGAGTAGCGGGGGGAGAGAGACCCAGTACTTC	CASSLWSSGGRETQYF
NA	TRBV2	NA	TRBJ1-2	TGTGCCAGCAGTGAACTCCAGGCGCTCTATGGCTACACCTTC	CASSELQALYGYTF
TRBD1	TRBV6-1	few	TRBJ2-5	TGTGCCAGCAGTGCCGACAGGGGGCTGGGGACCCAGTACTTC	CASSADRGLGTQYF
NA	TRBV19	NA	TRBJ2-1	TGTGCCAGTACTCCCCGAGGGGGGGGATACAATGAGCAGTTCTTC	CASTPRGGGYNEQFF
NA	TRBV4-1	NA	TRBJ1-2	TGCGCCAGCAGCCAAGGGCCCAGGCCTCCAGGGCAGGGCCGGGGCTACACCTTC	CASSQGPRPPGQGRGYTF
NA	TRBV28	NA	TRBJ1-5	TGTGCCAGCAGCCCAGGGGCAGGAAATAGCAATCAGCCCCAGCATTTT	CASSPGAGNSNQPQHF
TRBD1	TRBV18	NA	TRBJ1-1	TGTGCCAGCTCTCGGGACAGGAAGAACACTGAAGCTTTCTTT	CASSRDRKNTEAFF
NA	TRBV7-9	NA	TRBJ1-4	TGTGCCAGCAGCGTGCCCCAGGGTGAGCGAGAAAAACTGTTTTTT	CASSVPQGEREKLFF